The clone carrying this T cell receptor (beta chain) was recorded at least ten times. Its antigen is currently unknown. These data are taken from a study of T cells after yellow fever vaccination. The study, taken as a whole, reports: Clones that expanded after primary vaccination mostly reappeared after the booster (around 96% CD4, 75% to 90% CD8). Weaker, the secondary response had a peak occurring faster, on day 5 versus 15. It was a small share of clonotypes that appeared in both CD4 and CD8 compartments.

Between the trimmed V and J ends, which lost 0 bases and 4 bases, there was a span of 8 bases. The germline gives CDR1 LGHDT, CDR2 YNNKEL (reference sequence). This CDR3 comprises 14 residues. Researchers made TCR cDNA using 5'RACE template switching, and this step added a universal primer site and UMIs. TCRdb reprocessed the 5' RACE reads via MiXCR and lists one record per CDR3 protein. The table includes some 200,000 distinct CDR3 sequences, more than 3% detected once. The sequence came from a man between 18 and 35 years old who received the YFV17D yellow fever vaccine. The source was CD4+ T cells sorted from PBMCs, collected 10 days after the yellow fever booster vaccination. The chain joins TRBV3-1 to TRBJ2-3; D remains unclear. The CDR3 reads CASSQDPGPDTQYF. The CDR3 DNA reads as TGTGCCAGCAGCCAAGATCCGGGTCCAGATACGCAGTATTTT.